This T cell receptor beta chain derives from a study of T-cell reconstitution after alpha-beta-depleted transplantation in children. Of note for this clonotype: The antigen is undetermined.

CDR1 is SGHTA and CDR2 is FQGNSA in the germline V gene. V was pared by 3 bases and J by 0 bases, with 6 bases of the junction left unmatched. The CDR3 has 17 residues. Study-wide results and limits: T-cell counts and diversity at one year following transplant were attributed mainly to newly produced T cells. Expanded graft clones, several hundred of them, were reportedly the source of alpha-beta T cells about two months after transplant. Some patients' high day-60 TCRbeta diversity was traced to surviving recipient T cells and thymic progenitors.

A library of TCRbeta sequences, prepared with unique molecular identifiers, was generated. TCRdb processed the PCR reads anew with MiXCR; each CDR3 protein has one entry. The data hold approximately 490,000 distinct CDR3 sequences, with approximately 10% observed a single time. The sequence derives from a child under 10 years old with inherited bone marrow failure, due to receive a stem cell transplant. The chain uses TRBV7-2 and TRBJ2-3; 10 nucleotides agree with TRBD2. Source: PBMCs, taken before TCRalphabeta/CD19-depleted stem cell transplant. This chain's CDR3 is CASSFLAGATSTDTQYF. The CDR3, as DNA: TGTGCCAGCAGCTTTCTAGCGGGGGCGACTAGCACAGATACGCAGTATTTT.